Included here is one TCR beta chain sequence, with context. The record originates from a study of cytomegalovirus exposure and HLA in healthy donors. Germline V gene lookup returns CDR1 MNHEY and CDR2 SVGAGI. The CDR3 loop spans 15 amino acids. Trimming cost V 7 bases and J 4 bases, with 19 bases left between them. Vbeta (60) and Jbeta (13) primers were used in the PCR. This table comes from immunoSEQ multiplex PCR, and its TCRdb copy is limited to in-frame clones, with some not included. The sample contains under 150,000 clones, 67% of which appear only once. Healthy individuals who donated bone marrow served as the donors.

The chain couples TRBV6-5 to TRBJ1-1, with a weak D call TRBD1 (6 bases). This TCR came from a man aged 18 to 30 in good health and CMV-seropositive. The sample taken for sequencing was PBMCs. CDR3 loop: CASITPRGGSTEAFF. The CDR3 DNA sequence: TGTGCCAGCATCACCCCCAGGGGCGGGAGCACTGAAGCTTTCTTT.